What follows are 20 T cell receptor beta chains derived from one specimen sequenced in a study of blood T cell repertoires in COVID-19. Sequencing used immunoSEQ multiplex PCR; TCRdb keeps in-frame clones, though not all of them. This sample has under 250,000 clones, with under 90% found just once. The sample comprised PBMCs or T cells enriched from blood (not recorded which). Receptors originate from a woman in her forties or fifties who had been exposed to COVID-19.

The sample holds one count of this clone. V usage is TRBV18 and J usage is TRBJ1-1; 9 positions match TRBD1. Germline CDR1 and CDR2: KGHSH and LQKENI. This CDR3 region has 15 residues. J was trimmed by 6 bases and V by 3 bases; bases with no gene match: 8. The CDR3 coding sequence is TGTGCCAGCTCACCTGGGACAGGGCCTTTCGCTGAAGCTTTCTTT. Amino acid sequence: CASSPGTGPFAEAFF.

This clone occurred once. CDR3 bases: TGCGCCAGTCGGGACAGCGTAGGCGGGGAGCTGTTTTTT. Translation: CASRDSVGGELFF. The rearrangement joins TRBV5-1 to TRBJ2-2; the match to TRBD1 covers 7 bases. The CDR3 loop spans 13 amino acids. V dropped 8 bases and J dropped 7; count of bases not matched to a gene: 8. The germline V gene encodes CDR1 SGHRS and CDR2 YFSETQ.

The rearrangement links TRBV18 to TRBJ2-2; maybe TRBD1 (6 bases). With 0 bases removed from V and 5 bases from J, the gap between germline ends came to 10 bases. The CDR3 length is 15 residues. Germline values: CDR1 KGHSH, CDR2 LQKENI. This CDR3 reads CASSPPGARTGELFF. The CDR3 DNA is TGTGCCAGCTCACCACCGGGGGCGCGGACCGGGGAGCTGTTTTTT.

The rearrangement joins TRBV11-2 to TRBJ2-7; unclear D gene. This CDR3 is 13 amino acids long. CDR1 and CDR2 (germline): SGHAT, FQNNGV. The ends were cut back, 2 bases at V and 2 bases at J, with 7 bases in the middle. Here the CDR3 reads CASSLMSPYEQYF. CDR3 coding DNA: TGTGCCAGCAGCTTAATGAGTCCCTACGAGCAGTACTTC.

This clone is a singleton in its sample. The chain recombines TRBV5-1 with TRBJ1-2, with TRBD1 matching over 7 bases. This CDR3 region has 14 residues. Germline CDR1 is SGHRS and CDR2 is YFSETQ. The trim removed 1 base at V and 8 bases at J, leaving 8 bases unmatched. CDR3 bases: TGCGCCAGCAGCTTGTACCAGGGGGAGGACGGCTACACCTTC. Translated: CASSLYQGEDGYTF.

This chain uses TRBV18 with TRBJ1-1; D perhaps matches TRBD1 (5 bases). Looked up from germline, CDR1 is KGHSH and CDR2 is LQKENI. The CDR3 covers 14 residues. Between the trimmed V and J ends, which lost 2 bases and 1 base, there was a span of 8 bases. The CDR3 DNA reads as TGTGCCAGCTCACCAGCCAGGGAGAACACTGAAGCTTTCTTT. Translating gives CASSPARENTEAFF.

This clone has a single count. CDR3 residues: CASLLALDDGYTF. CDR3 nucleotides: TGTGCCAGCCTTCTGGCCCTAGACGATGGCTACACCTTC. V gene TRBV6-5 combines with J gene TRBJ1-2; D unclear. Trimming pared 8 bases from V and 6 bases from J, leaving 16 bases between. The CDR3 totals 13 residues. Germline V gene lookup returns CDR1 MNHEY and CDR2 SVGAGI.

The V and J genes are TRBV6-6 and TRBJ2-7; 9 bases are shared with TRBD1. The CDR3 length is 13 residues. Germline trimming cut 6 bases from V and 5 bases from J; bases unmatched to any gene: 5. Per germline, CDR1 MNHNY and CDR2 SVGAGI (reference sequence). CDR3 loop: CASRPTGGNEQYF. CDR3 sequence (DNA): TGTGCCAGCAGGCCGACAGGGGGGAACGAGCAGTACTTC.

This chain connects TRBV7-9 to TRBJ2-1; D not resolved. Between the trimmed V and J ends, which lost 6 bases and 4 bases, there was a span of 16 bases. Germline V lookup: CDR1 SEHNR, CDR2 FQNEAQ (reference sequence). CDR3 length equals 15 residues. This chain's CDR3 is CASSPSPASYNEQFF. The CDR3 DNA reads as TGTGCCAGCAGTCCCAGCCCAGCGAGTTACAATGAGCAGTTCTTC.

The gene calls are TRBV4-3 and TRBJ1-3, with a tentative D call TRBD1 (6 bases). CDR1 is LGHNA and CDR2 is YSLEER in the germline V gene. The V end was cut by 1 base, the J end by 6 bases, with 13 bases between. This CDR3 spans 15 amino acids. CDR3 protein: CASSQGQDQTNTIYF. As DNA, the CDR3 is TGCGCCAGCAGCCAAGGACAGGACCAAACAAACACCATATATTTT.

CDR3 nucleotides: TGTGCCAGTAGTAGCATCGCAGGGCCTGGAAACACCATATATTTT. It encodes CASSSIAGPGNTIYF. This chain connects TRBV19 to TRBJ1-3, with a tentative D call TRBD1 (5 bases). This CDR3 comprises 15 residues. V lost 4 bases, J lost 2 bases, and 12 bases lay in between. Looked up from germline, CDR1 is LNHDA and CDR2 is SQIVND (reference sequence).

In nucleotides, the CDR3 is TGTGCCAGCAGCGTCTGGGACAGGGTTTACACCGGGGAGCTGTTTTTT. This encodes CASSVWDRVYTGELFF. The chain links TRBV5-6 to TRBJ2-2; 9 bases agree with TRBD1. V shed 4 bases, J shed 3 bases, and the junction held 7 bases outside the gene matches. CDR1 is SGHDT, CDR2 YYEEEE, per germline. This CDR3 is built from 16 residues. The whole variable domain, filled in from reference TRBV5-6 and TRBJ2-2, reads DAGVTQSPTHLIKTRGQQVTLRCSPKSGHDTVSWYQQALGQGPQFIFQYYEEEERQRGNFPDRFSGHQFPNYSSELNVNALLLGDSALYLCASSVWDRVYTGELFFGEGSRLTVL.

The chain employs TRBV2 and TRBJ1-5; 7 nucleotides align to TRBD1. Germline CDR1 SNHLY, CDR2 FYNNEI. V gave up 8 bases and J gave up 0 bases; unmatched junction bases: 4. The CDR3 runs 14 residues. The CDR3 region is CASGTAYSNQPQHF. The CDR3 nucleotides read TGTGCCAGCGGGACAGCGTATAGCAATCAGCCCCAGCATTTT.

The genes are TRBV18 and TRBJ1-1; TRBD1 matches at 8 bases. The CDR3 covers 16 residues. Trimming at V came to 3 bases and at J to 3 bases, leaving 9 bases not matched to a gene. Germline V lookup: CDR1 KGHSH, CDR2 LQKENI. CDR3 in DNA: TGTGCCAGCTCACCTATTCCAGGGGGCAGAGACACTGAAGCTTTCTTT. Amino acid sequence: CASSPIPGGRDTEAFF.

Here the CDR3 DNA reads TGTGCCAGCAGCACCCCCTCGGAGGGTAACTATGGCTACACCTTC. Amino acids: CASSTPSEGNYGYTF. J is TRBJ1-2 and V is TRBV6-5; D is uncertain. CDR3 length equals 15 residues. The germline V gene has CDR1 MNHEY and CDR2 SVGAGI. Trimming took off 6 bases at V and 1 base at J, with 15 bases between the two ends.

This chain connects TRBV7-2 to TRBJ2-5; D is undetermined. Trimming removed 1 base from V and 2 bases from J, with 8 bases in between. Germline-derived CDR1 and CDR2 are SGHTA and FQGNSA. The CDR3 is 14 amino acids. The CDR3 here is CASSLDRLQETQYF. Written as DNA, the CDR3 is TGTGCCAGCAGCTTAGATAGACTTCAAGAGACCCAGTACTTC.

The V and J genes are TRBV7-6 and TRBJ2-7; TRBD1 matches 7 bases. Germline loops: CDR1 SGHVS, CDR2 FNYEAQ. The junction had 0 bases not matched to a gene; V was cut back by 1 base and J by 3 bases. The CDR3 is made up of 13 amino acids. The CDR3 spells CASSLGDSYEQYF. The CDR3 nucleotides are TGTGCCAGCAGCTTAGGGGACAGCTACGAGCAGTACTTC. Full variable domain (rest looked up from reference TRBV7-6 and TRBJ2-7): GAGVSQSPRYKVTKRGQDVALRCDPISGHVSLYWYRQALGQGPEFLTYFNYEAQQDKSGLPNDRFSAERPEGSISTLTIQRTEQRDSAMYRCASSLGDSYEQYFGPGTRLTVT.

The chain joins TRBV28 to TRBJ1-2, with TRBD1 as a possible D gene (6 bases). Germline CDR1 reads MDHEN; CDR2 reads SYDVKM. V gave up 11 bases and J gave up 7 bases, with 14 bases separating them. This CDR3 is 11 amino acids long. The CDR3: CASLRGFGYTF. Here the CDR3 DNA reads TGTGCCTCCCTCAGGGGTTTTGGCTACACCTTC.

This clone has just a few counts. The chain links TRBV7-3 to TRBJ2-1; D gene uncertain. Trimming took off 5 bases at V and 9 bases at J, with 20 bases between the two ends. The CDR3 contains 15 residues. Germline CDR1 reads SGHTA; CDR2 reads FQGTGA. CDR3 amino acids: CASSPRPASTGEQFF. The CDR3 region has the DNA TGTGCCAGCAGCCCCCGGCCCGCCTCTACGGGTGAGCAGTTCTTC.

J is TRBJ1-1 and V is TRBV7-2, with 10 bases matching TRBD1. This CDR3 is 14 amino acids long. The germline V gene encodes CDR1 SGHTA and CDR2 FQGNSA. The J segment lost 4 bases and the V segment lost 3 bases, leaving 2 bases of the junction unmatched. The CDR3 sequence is CASSLGQGSTEAFF. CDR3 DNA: TGTGCCAGCAGCTTGGGACAGGGGAGCACTGAAGCTTTCTTT.